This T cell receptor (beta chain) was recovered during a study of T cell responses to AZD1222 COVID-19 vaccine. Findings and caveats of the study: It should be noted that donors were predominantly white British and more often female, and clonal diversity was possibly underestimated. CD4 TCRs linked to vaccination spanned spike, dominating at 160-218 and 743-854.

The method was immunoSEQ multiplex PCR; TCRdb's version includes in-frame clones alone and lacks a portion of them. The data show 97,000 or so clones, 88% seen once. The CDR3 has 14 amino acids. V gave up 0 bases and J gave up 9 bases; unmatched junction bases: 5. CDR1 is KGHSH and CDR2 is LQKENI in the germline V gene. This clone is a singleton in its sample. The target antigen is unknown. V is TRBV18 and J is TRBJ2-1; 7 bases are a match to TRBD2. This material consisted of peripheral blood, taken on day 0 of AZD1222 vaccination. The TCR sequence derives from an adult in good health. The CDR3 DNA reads TGTGCCAGCTCACCACCCAGCGGGAATTCTGAGCAGTTCTTC. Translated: CASSPPSGNSEQFF.